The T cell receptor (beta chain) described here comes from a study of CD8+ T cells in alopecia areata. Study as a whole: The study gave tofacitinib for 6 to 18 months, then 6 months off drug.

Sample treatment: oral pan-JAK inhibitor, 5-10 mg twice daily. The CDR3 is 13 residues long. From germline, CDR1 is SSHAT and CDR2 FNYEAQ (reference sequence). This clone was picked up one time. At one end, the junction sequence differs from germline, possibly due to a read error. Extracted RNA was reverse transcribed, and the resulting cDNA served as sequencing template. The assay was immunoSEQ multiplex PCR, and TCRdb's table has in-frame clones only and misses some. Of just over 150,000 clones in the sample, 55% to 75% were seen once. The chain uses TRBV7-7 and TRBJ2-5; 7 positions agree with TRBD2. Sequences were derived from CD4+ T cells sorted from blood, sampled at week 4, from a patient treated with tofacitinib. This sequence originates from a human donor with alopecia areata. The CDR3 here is CASSPMGGETQYF. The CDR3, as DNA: TGTGCTAGCAGCCCTATGGGGGGGGAGACCCAGTACTTC.